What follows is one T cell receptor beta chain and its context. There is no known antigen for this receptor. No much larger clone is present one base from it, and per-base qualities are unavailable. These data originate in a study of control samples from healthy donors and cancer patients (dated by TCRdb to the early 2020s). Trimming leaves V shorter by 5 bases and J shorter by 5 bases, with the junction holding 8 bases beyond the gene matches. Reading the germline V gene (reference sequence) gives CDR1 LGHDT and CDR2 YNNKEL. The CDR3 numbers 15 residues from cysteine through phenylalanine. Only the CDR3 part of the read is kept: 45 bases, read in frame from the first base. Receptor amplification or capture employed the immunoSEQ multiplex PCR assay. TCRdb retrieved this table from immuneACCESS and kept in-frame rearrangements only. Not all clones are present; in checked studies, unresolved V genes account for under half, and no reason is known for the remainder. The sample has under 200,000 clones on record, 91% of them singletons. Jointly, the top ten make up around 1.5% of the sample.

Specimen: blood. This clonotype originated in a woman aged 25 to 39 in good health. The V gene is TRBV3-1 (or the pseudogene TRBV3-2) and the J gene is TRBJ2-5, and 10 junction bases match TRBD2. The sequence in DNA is TGTGCCAGCAGCTCCAGCGGGAGGGCGTGGGAGACCCAGTACTTC. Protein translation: CASSSSGRAWETQYF.